This is a list of T cell receptor beta chains from one sample in a study of cytomegalovirus exposure and HLA in healthy donors. Data came from immunoSEQ multiplex PCR; TCRdb stores just in-frame clones and leaves some out. The data hold hundreds of thousands of clones, with more than 60% observed a single time. Sequencing input: PBMCs. Receptors were obtained from a woman aged 55-70 years in good health and CMV-seropositive. Both conserved end residues are part of each CDR3. D genes are given only for firm matches. Expanded clones get a size class; other rows say once, few or many, or leave the size out.

CDR3 length: 16
V gene: TRBV5-4
D gene: TRBD1
J gene: TRBJ1-1
clone size: -
CDR3 DNA: TGTGCCAGCAGCGTAAGCGGACAGGGGATGAACACTGAAGCTTTCTTT
CDR3 protein: CASSVSGQGMNTEAFF

CDR3 length: 17
V gene: TRBV5-6
D gene: -
J gene: TRBJ2-2
clone size: -
CDR3 DNA: TGTGCCAGCAGCTTGTTGGTAGCCCCAACGAACATCGGGGAGCTGTTTTTT
CDR3 protein: CASSLLVAPTNIGELFF

CDR3 length: 11
V gene: TRBV5-8
D gene: -
J gene: TRBJ1-1
clone size: -
CDR3 DNA: TGTGCCAGTGGCACCGGGACTGAAGCTTTCTTT
CDR3 protein: CASGTGTEAFF

CDR3 length: 14
V gene: TRBV28
D gene: -
J gene: TRBJ1-5
clone size: -
CDR3 DNA: TGTGCCAGCAGTTTACCGGGACTAGAACAGCCCCAGCATTTT
CDR3 protein: CASSLPGLEQPQHF

CDR3 length: 14
V gene: TRBV6-1
D gene: -
J gene: TRBJ2-1
clone size: once
CDR3 DNA: TGTGCCAGCAGTGTTGTATCTGGGAGGAATGAGCAGTTCTTC
CDR3 protein: CASSVVSGRNEQFF

CDR3 length: 14
V gene: TRBV28
D gene: -
J gene: TRBJ1-2
clone size: -
CDR3 DNA: TGTGCCAGCACCCCCCATAGCAGTCCCTATGGCTACACCTTC
CDR3 protein: CASTPHSSPYGYTF

CDR3 length: 15
V gene: TRBV19
D gene: -
J gene: TRBJ1-3
clone size: once
CDR3 DNA: TGTGCCAGTAGTATCGGAGGTACCTCTGGAAACACCATATATTTT
CDR3 protein: CASSIGGTSGNTIYF

CDR3 length: 13
V gene: TRBV18
D gene: TRBD2
J gene: TRBJ2-3
clone size: few
CDR3 DNA: TGTGCCAGCGCGGGGGTCCAAGGGGATACGCAGTATTTT
CDR3 protein: CASAGVQGDTQYF

CDR3 length: 15
V gene: TRBV7-7
D gene: TRBD2
J gene: TRBJ2-5
clone size: -
CDR3 DNA: TGTGCCAGCAGCCGGGAGGGGGGAGTCGGAGAGACCCAGTACTTC
CDR3 protein: CASSREGGVGETQYF

CDR3 length: 17
V gene: TRBV2
D gene: -
J gene: TRBJ2-7
clone size: -
CDR3 DNA: TGTGCCAGCGGTGAAGGGGGGGGATGGGGGGGCTCCTACGAGCAGTACTTC
CDR3 protein: CASGEGGGWGGSYEQYF

CDR3 length: 15
V gene: TRBV18
D gene: -
J gene: TRBJ2-7
clone size: -
CDR3 DNA: TGTGCCAGCTCACCACCGAAAGGACACAACTACGAGCAGTACTTC
CDR3 protein: CASSPPKGHNYEQYF

CDR3 length: 13
V gene: TRBV11-2
D gene: TRBD1
J gene: TRBJ1-1
clone size: -
CDR3 DNA: TGTGCCAGCACGGGACAGATGAACACTGAAGCTTTCTTT
CDR3 protein: CASTGQMNTEAFF

CDR3 length: 12
V gene: TRBV30
D gene: TRBD2
J gene: TRBJ2-7
clone size: -
CDR3 DNA: TGTGCCGGTCTGGGAGGGGCGGACGAGCAGTACTTC
CDR3 protein: CAGLGGADEQYF

CDR3 length: 14
V gene: TRBV9
D gene: -
J gene: TRBJ2-2
clone size: once
CDR3 DNA: TGTGCCAGCAGCGCTCAGGGGACGAGCGGGGAGCTGTTTTTT
CDR3 protein: CASSAQGTSGELFF

CDR3 length: 14
V gene: TRBV5-6
D gene: TRBD1
J gene: TRBJ1-1
clone size: -
CDR3 DNA: TGTGCCAGCAGCTTATCGGGACAGGGGGCGGAGGCTTTCTTT
CDR3 protein: CASSLSGQGAEAFF

CDR3 length: 14
V gene: TRBV10-3
D gene: TRBD1
J gene: TRBJ2-7
clone size: few
CDR3 DNA: TGTGCCATCCGGGACAGCTTAGGGGGCTACGAGCAGTACTTC
CDR3 protein: CAIRDSLGGYEQYF

CDR3 length: 17
V gene: TRBV5-1
D gene: TRBD2
J gene: TRBJ2-3
clone size: -
CDR3 DNA: TGCGCCAGCAGCTTGGGAATAGCGGGGTTAAGCACAGATACGCAGTATTTT
CDR3 protein: CASSLGIAGLSTDTQYF

CDR3 length: 16
V gene: TRBV4-3
D gene: -
J gene: TRBJ1-2
clone size: -
CDR3 DNA: TGCGCCAGCAGCCAAGATCGAACAGGGCCCTACTATGGCTACACCTTC
CDR3 protein: CASSQDRTGPYYGYTF

CDR3 length: 14
V gene: TRBV30
D gene: -
J gene: TRBJ2-5
clone size: once
CDR3 DNA: TGTGCCGTCGCTCTGGGGGGGCCACAAGAGACCCAGTACTTC
CDR3 protein: CAVALGGPQETQYF

CDR3 length: 15
V gene: TRBV7-9
D gene: TRBD2
J gene: TRBJ2-3
clone size: -
CDR3 DNA: TGTGCCAGCAGCTTGGGTCTAGCGGGCACAGATACGCAGTATTTT
CDR3 protein: CASSLGLAGTDTQYF

CDR3 length: 16
V gene: TRBV28
D gene: TRBD1
J gene: TRBJ2-2
clone size: -
CDR3 DNA: TGTGCCAGCAGGTTCCCGGGACAGGGAATCACCGGGGAGCTGTTTTTT
CDR3 protein: CASRFPGQGITGELFF

CDR3 length: 14
V gene: TRBV5-1
D gene: TRBD2
J gene: TRBJ2-7
clone size: -
CDR3 DNA: TGCGCCAGCAGCTTTAGCGGGGGAGGCTCCGAGCAGTACTTC
CDR3 protein: CASSFSGGGSEQYF

CDR3 length: 14
V gene: TRBV10-3
D gene: -
J gene: TRBJ1-4
clone size: -
CDR3 DNA: TGTGCCACCAACTCGGGTCCCCCTCAGGAAAAACTGTTTTTT
CDR3 protein: CATNSGPPQEKLFF